The 26 T cell receptor beta chains below all came from one sample that was sequenced in a study of cytomegalovirus exposure and HLA in healthy donors. The PCR used 60 Vbeta and 13 Jbeta primers. The assay was immunoSEQ multiplex PCR, and TCRdb's table has in-frame clones only and misses some. Recorded for this sample: some 130,000 clones. The sample consisted of PBMCs. The receptors come from a woman aged 35 to 49 in good health and CMV-seronegative.

The V call is TRBV7-6, the J call TRBJ2-5; weak D call: TRBD1 (6 bases). Trimming left V 4 bases short and J 4 bases short, with 16 bases between. Germline CDR1 SGHVS, CDR2 FNYEAQ. The CDR3 totals 15 residues. CDR3 DNA: TGTGCCAGCAGCTATGATTGGGGGCGCCGAGAGACCCAGTACTTC. Protein product: CASSYDWGRRETQYF.

The genes are TRBV7-6 and TRBJ2-7; 7 bases agree with TRBD2. Trimming removed 1 base from V and 2 bases from J; junction bases left unmatched: 5. The CDR3 is 15 residues long. Germline V CDR1 and CDR2: SGHVS, FNYEAQ. The chain's CDR3 is CASSLGGGPTYEQYF. The CDR3 nucleotides read TGTGCCAGCAGCTTAGGCGGGGGACCGACCTACGAGCAGTACTTC.

The chain couples TRBV10-3 to TRBJ1-3; a weak D match, TRBD1 (5 bases). Germline V gene lookup returns CDR1 ENHRY and CDR2 SYGVKD. The length of the CDR3 is 15 residues. The V end lost 1 base, the J end lost 1 base, and 8 bases lay between the germline ends. This CDR3 is CAISEFAGSGNTIYF. The CDR3 nucleotides read TGTGCCATCAGTGAGTTTGCAGGGTCTGGAAACACCATATATTTT.

The chain joins TRBV7-9 to TRBJ2-5; D perhaps matches TRBD1 (6 bases). CDR3 size: 15 residues. Germline values: CDR1 SEHNR, CDR2 FQNEAQ (reference sequence). The germline V and J ends were trimmed by 3 bases and 1 base, with 12 bases remaining between them. The CDR3 sequence is CASSFAPDSQETQYF. Here the CDR3 DNA reads TGTGCCAGCAGCTTTGCCCCGGACAGCCAAGAGACCCAGTACTTC.

The V and J genes are TRBV7-6 and TRBJ1-2; D might be TRBD1 (5 bases). The length of the CDR3 is 15 residues. Germline V CDR1 and CDR2: SGHVS, FNYEAQ. V lost 5 bases, J lost 4 bases, and 17 bases lay in between. DNA for the CDR3: TGTGCCAGCAGCCCCCCCCACGGGACTGGCTATGGCTACACCTTC. Encoded protein: CASSPPHGTGYGYTF. Full variable domain (remainder filled in from reference TRBV7-6 and TRBJ1-2): GAGVSQSPRYKVTKRGQDVALRCDPISGHVSLYWYRQALGQGPEFLTYFNYEAQQDKSGLPNDRFSAERPEGSISTLTIQRTEQRDSAMYRCASSPPHGTGYGYTFGSGTRLTVV.

V and J are TRBV4-2 and TRBJ2-7, with 10 bases lining up with TRBD1. The CDR3 covers 16 residues. From germline, CDR1 is LGHNA and CDR2 YNFKEQ. V dropped 5 bases and J dropped 6; count of bases not matched to a gene: 13. DNA of the CDR3: TGTGCCAGCAGCGTCCGGGACAGGGGACCTGGGCTCGAGCAGTACTTC. Amino acid sequence: CASSVRDRGPGLEQYF.

The genes are TRBV27 and TRBJ1-5, with a tentative D call TRBD1 (6 bases). This CDR3 comprises 15 residues. V was pared by 4 bases and J by 5 bases, with 15 bases between. Per the germline V gene, CDR1 is MNHEY and CDR2 is SMNVEV (reference sequence). The CDR3 DNA is TGTGCCAGCAGTTATGTCTTCGGGGGGCATCAGCCCCAGCATTTT. Amino acids: CASSYVFGGHQPQHF.

The rearrangement joins TRBV5-1 to TRBJ2-1; a weak D match, TRBD1 (5 bases). Germline CDR1 and CDR2: SGHRS and YFSETQ. CDR3 length: 14 amino acids. The V end lost 2 bases, the J end lost 8 bases, and 14 bases lay between the germline ends. CDR3 bases: TGCGCCAGCAGCTTAGGCCAGGGTCGCGATGAGCAGTTCTTC. Translated: CASSLGQGRDEQFF.

The chain combines TRBV19 with TRBJ1-4; 8 bases agree with TRBD1. Trimming cost V 6 bases and J 8 bases; bases outside gene matches: 5. Germline V gene data show CDR1 as LNHDA and CDR2 as SQIVND (reference sequence). The CDR3 length is 13 residues. CDR3 sequence (DNA): TGTGCCAGTAGAGGACAGGGCGAGGAAAAACTGTTTTTT. Translating gives CASRGQGEEKLFF.

This sequence joins TRBV6-5 and TRBJ2-7; 8 bases map to TRBD1. This CDR3 spans 15 amino acids. Germline CDR1 is MNHEY and CDR2 is SVGAGI. The junction had 8 bases not matched to a gene; V was cut back by 4 bases and J by 3 bases. CDR3 sequence reads: CASSFGQGGGYEQYF. As DNA, the CDR3 is TGTGCCAGCAGTTTCGGACAGGGTGGCGGCTACGAGCAGTACTTC.

The chain links TRBV7-2 to TRBJ2-3; 7 bases match TRBD2. The junction had 1 base not matched to a gene; V was cut back by 3 bases and J by 4 bases. CDR3 size: 13 residues. CDR1 and CDR2 (germline): SGHTA, FQGNSA. The CDR3 nucleotides are TGTGCCAGCAGCTTCCTAGCGGCAGATACGCAGTATTTT. Amino acid sequence: CASSFLAADTQYF.

The chain recombines TRBV19 with TRBJ1-5; D is uncertain. The germline V and J ends were trimmed by 4 bases and 5 bases, with 9 bases remaining between them. CDR1 is LNHDA, CDR2 SQIVND, per germline (reference sequence). This CDR3 is 13 amino acids long. CDR3 DNA sequence: TGTGCCAGTAGTAATTTTTTAGATCAGCCCCAGCATTTT. This translates into CASSNFLDQPQHF.

The CDR3 here is CASSLLEGGPNNEQFF. The CDR3 coding sequence is TGTGCCAGCAGTTTATTAGAGGGGGGGCCTAACAATGAGCAGTTCTTC. The V call is TRBV28, the J call TRBJ2-1; possible D gene TRBD2, 7 bases. Germline loops: CDR1 MDHEN, CDR2 SYDVKM. The V end lost 1 base, the J end lost 5 bases, and 15 bases lay between the germline ends. This CDR3 has 16 residues.

CDR3: CASYTPRGPGAEAFF. The CDR3 bases are TGTGCCAGCTACACCCCCCGGGGACCGGGGGCTGAAGCTTTCTTT. V gene TRBV7-2 combines with J gene TRBJ1-1; TRBD1 is a possible D gene (5 bases). Germline V gene lookup returns CDR1 SGHTA and CDR2 FQGNSA. Trimming shortened V by 8 bases and J by 6 bases, and 22 bases separated the two germline ends. The CDR3 covers 15 residues. The complete variable domain, with remaining parts taken from reference TRBV7-2 and TRBJ1-1, reads GAGVSQSPSNKVTEKGKDVELRCDPISGHTALYWYRQSLGQGLEFLIYFQGNSAPDKSGLPSDRFSAERTGGSVSTLTIQRTQQEDSAVYLCASYTPRGPGAEAFFGQGTRLTVV.

The chain carries TRBV27 and TRBJ1-6; 8 bases match TRBD1. CDR3 length: 14 amino acids. The germline gives CDR1 MNHEY, CDR2 SMNVEV (reference sequence). V shed 7 bases and J 10 bases; nucleotides not matched to a gene: 9. The CDR3 nucleotides read TGTGCCAGCAACCCTAGGACAGGGATCTCACCCCTCCACTTT. This gives the protein CASNPRTGISPLHF.

V usage is TRBV9 and J usage is TRBJ1-5; D is uncertain. Trimming shortened V by 0 bases and J by 0 bases, and 4 bases separated the two germline ends. This CDR3 is 14 amino acids long. Germline assignment: CDR1 SGDLS and CDR2 YYNGEE. CDR3 in amino acids: CASSVDNSNQPQHF. DNA for the CDR3: TGTGCCAGCAGCGTAGATAATAGCAATCAGCCCCAGCATTTT.

This rearrangement joins TRBV19 to TRBJ2-3; D may be TRBD2 (6 bases). This CDR3 is 16 amino acids long. Trimming cost V 1 base and J 4 bases, with 15 bases left between them. CDR1 is LNHDA, CDR2 SQIVND, per germline (reference sequence). Written as DNA, the CDR3 is TGTGCCAGTAGTATAGCGTGGGGGGTCTCCCCAGATACGCAGTATTTT. Its translation: CASSIAWGVSPDTQYF.

The rearrangement uses TRBV4-3 and TRBJ2-2, with TRBD2 matching 11 bases. This CDR3 contains 17 residues. CDR1 and CDR2 from the germline V gene are LGHNA and YSLEER. With V trimmed by 3 bases and J by 1 base, 4 bases remained unmatched. CDR3 sequence reads: CASSQAGTSGNTGELFF. The CDR3 DNA reads as TGCGCCAGCAGCCAGGCCGGGACTAGCGGGAACACCGGGGAGCTGTTTTTT.

The chain combines TRBV29-1 with TRBJ1-2; TRBD1 agrees at 9 bases. The CDR3 spans 13 residues. The junction had 11 bases not matched to a gene; V was cut back by 8 bases and J by 7 bases. Germline assignment: CDR1 SQVTM and CDR2 ANQGSEA. CDR3 sequence (DNA): TGCAGCATCCGTTGGACAGGGGCCGGTGGCTACACCTTC. Translation: CSIRWTGAGGYTF.

The chain has TRBV5-6 and TRBJ2-5, with unresolved D. This CDR3 has 13 residues. Trimming shortened V by 0 bases and J by 1 base, and 4 bases separated the two germline ends. The germline CDR1 and CDR2 sequences are SGHDT and YYEEEE. The CDR3 spells CASSLVSQETQYF. For the CDR3, the DNA is TGTGCCAGCAGCTTGGTCAGCCAAGAGACCCAGTACTTC.

A remark on this clone: It is unclear where the CDR3 begins or ends on the DNA, so no DNA is shown, and the CDR3 is as TCRdb lists it. The J gene is TRBJ2-2, the V gene TRBV10-3; TRBD2, the D gene given by the table, was not confirmed from the DNA. The CDR3 adds up to 11 amino acids, both ends counted. The germline V gene encodes CDR1 ENHRY and CDR2 SYGVKD. The CDR3 reads CAIRRAGELFF.

The chain is built from TRBV7-2 and TRBJ1-5; D is uncertain. Trimming stripped 1 base from V and 9 bases from J, with 10 bases between. The CDR3 spans 13 residues. Per the germline V gene, CDR1 is SGHTA and CDR2 is FQGNSA. The CDR3 region is CASSLDHGRPQHF. The DNA of the CDR3 is TGTGCCAGCAGCTTAGACCATGGGCGGCCCCAGCATTTT. The full variable domain, with the rest looked up from reference TRBV7-2 and TRBJ1-5, is GAGVSQSPSNKVTEKGKDVELRCDPISGHTALYWYRQSLGQGLEFLIYFQGNSAPDKSGLPSDRFSAERTGGSVSTLTIQRTQQEDSAVYLCASSLDHGRPQHFGDGTRLSIL.

The chain links TRBV7-3 to TRBJ1-1, with D unresolved. The CDR3 contains 13 residues. Germline V lookup: CDR1 SGHTA, CDR2 FQGTGA. Deletions cut 5 bases from V and 2 bases from J, with 9 bases between. The CDR3 region is CASSINSNTEAFF. In nucleotides, the CDR3 is TGTGCCAGCAGCATAAACAGTAACACTGAAGCTTTCTTT.

The rearrangement uses TRBV4-3 and TRBJ1-2; unclear D gene. V shed 0 bases and J shed 7 bases, with 15 bases lying between them. Germline-derived CDR1 and CDR2 are LGHNA and YSLEER. This CDR3 has 15 amino acids. CDR3 protein: CASSQEGHAGSGYTF. The CDR3 DNA follows: TGCGCCAGCAGCCAAGAGGGTCACGCGGGATCTGGCTACACCTTC.

The rearrangement joins TRBV10-1 to TRBJ1-1; 7 bases are a match to TRBD1. The trim removed 4 bases at V and 5 bases at J, leaving 16 bases unmatched. Germline V gene lookup returns CDR1 WNHNN and CDR2 SYGVQD (reference sequence). This CDR3 spans 17 amino acids. The DNA for the CDR3 is TGCGCCAGCAGTGGACTCAACGTTAGGGGGCCGCGTACTGAAGCTTTCTTT. Residues: CASSGLNVRGPRTEAFF.

Details on this clone: Sequence at one end of the junction differs from germline and may be a read error. Other DNA variants within this sample encode the same CDR3. The chain joins TRBV18 to TRBJ1-1, with TRBD1 matching 9 bases. The CDR3 is 14 residues long. CDR1 KGHSH and CDR2 LQKENI come from the germline V gene. CDR3 bases: TGTGCCAGCTCACTAGGGACAGGGTACACTGAGGCTTTCTTT. It encodes CASSLGTGYTEAFF.